This is a list of T cell receptor beta chains from one sample in a study of blood T cell repertoires in COVID-19. Produced via immunoSEQ multiplex PCR; TCRdb's table is partial and in-frame only. The sample shows over 120,000 clones, around 86% of them seen only once. The material sequenced was PBMCs or T cells enriched from blood (not recorded which). The origin of the receptors is a man between 50 and 59 years old who had recovered from COVID-19. Both conserved end residues are part of each CDR3. D genes are given only for firm matches. Clone size is given for some rows only: seen once, a few or many times, or a class if the clone is expanded.

j_call: TRBJ2-7
d_call: NA
v_call: TRBV28
clone_size: once
cdr3_aa: CASSRDMVSYEQYF
cdr3_nt: TGTGCCAGCAGCAGGGACATGGTCTCCTACGAGCAGTACTTC

j_call: TRBJ2-7
d_call: NA
v_call: TRBV18
clone_size: NA
cdr3_aa: CASSPRRGTYEQYF
cdr3_nt: TGTGCCAGCTCACCAAGGAGGGGAACCTACGAGCAGTACTTC

j_call: TRBJ2-7
d_call: NA
v_call: TRBV28
clone_size: NA
cdr3_aa: CASNQHSYEQYF
cdr3_nt: TGTGCCAGCAACCAACATTCCTACGAGCAGTACTTC

j_call: TRBJ1-4
d_call: TRBD1
v_call: TRBV28
clone_size: NA
cdr3_aa: CASSQGQGDNEKLFF
cdr3_nt: TGTGCCAGCAGCCAGGGACAGGGAGATAATGAAAAACTGTTTTTT

j_call: TRBJ1-2
d_call: NA
v_call: TRBV7-9
clone_size: NA
cdr3_aa: CASSLIARARREGYTF
cdr3_nt: TGTGCCAGCAGCTTAATAGCGAGGGCACGTCGGGAAGGCTACACCTTC

j_call: TRBJ2-4
d_call: TRBD1
v_call: TRBV7-2
clone_size: NA
cdr3_aa: CASSPRGAKNIQYF
cdr3_nt: TGTGCCAGCAGCCCCAGGGGGGCCAAAAACATTCAGTACTTC

j_call: TRBJ2-2
d_call: NA
v_call: TRBV2
clone_size: few
cdr3_aa: CASSALHTGELFF
cdr3_nt: TGTGCCAGCAGTGCGCTACACACCGGGGAGCTGTTTTTT

j_call: TRBJ2-3
d_call: NA
v_call: TRBV5-1
clone_size: once
cdr3_aa: CASSLERGAYLMNTQYF
cdr3_nt: TGCGCCAGCAGCTTGGAACGCGGGGCCTATTTAATGAATACGCAGTATTTT

j_call: TRBJ1-5
d_call: NA
v_call: TRBV27
clone_size: NA
cdr3_aa: CASSWGVRQPQHF
cdr3_nt: TGTGCCAGCAGTTGGGGGGTTCGTCAGCCCCAGCATTTT

j_call: TRBJ2-7
d_call: NA
v_call: TRBV28
clone_size: NA
cdr3_aa: CASLRPGHPPYEQYF
cdr3_nt: TGTGCCAGCTTACGTCCGGGACACCCTCCCTACGAGCAGTACTTC

j_call: TRBJ2-1
d_call: NA
v_call: TRBV6-5
clone_size: once
cdr3_aa: CASSYSGDNNEQFF
cdr3_nt: TGTGCCAGCAGTTACTCGGGAGATAACAATGAGCAGTTCTTC

j_call: TRBJ1-1
d_call: NA
v_call: TRBV6-5
clone_size: NA
cdr3_aa: CASSYVRGAATEAFF
cdr3_nt: TGTGCCAGCAGTTATGTTCGGGGGGCGGCCACTGAAGCTTTCTTT

j_call: TRBJ2-6
d_call: TRBD2
v_call: TRBV3-1/TRBV3-2
clone_size: NA
cdr3_aa: CASSPGLPYSGANVLTF
cdr3_nt: TGTGCCAGCAGTCCGGGACTACCATACTCTGGGGCCAACGTCCTGACTTTC

j_call: TRBJ2-7
d_call: NA
v_call: TRBV12-3/TRBV12-4
clone_size: NA
cdr3_aa: CASSSGSHEQYF
cdr3_nt: TGTGCCAGCAGTAGCGGAAGCCACGAGCAGTACTTC

j_call: TRBJ2-5
d_call: TRBD2
v_call: TRBV6-5
clone_size: NA
cdr3_aa: CASMGILARKETQYF
cdr3_nt: TGTGCCAGCATGGGGATACTAGCGCGGAAAGAGACCCAGTACTTC

j_call: TRBJ2-1
d_call: NA
v_call: TRBV7-3
clone_size: NA
cdr3_aa: CASSLGLSVNEQFF
cdr3_nt: TGTGCCAGCAGCTTAGGCCTAAGCGTCAATGAGCAGTTCTTC

j_call: TRBJ2-7
d_call: NA
v_call: TRBV7-2
clone_size: NA
cdr3_aa: CASSLGLVQYF
cdr3_nt: TGTGCCAGCAGCTTAGGACTAGTACAGTACTTC

j_call: TRBJ1-1
d_call: TRBD1
v_call: TRBV5-6
clone_size: few
cdr3_aa: CASSSRDRGLFEAFF
cdr3_nt: TGTGCCAGCAGCTCCCGGGACAGGGGGCTGTTTGAAGCTTTCTTT

j_call: TRBJ2-2
d_call: NA
v_call: TRBV27
clone_size: NA
cdr3_aa: CASSFGGRVSGELFF
cdr3_nt: TGTGCCAGCAGTTTCGGGGGGCGCGTATCCGGGGAGCTGTTTTTT

j_call: TRBJ1-6
d_call: NA
v_call: TRBV27
clone_size: NA
cdr3_aa: CASSRGSQGRYSPLHF
cdr3_nt: TGTGCCAGCAGCCGAGGGTCACAGGGAAGGTATTCACCCCTCCACTTT

j_call: TRBJ1-1
d_call: NA
v_call: TRBV6-2/TRBV6-3
clone_size: NA
cdr3_aa: CASSYEKWNTEAFF
cdr3_nt: TGTGCCAGCAGTTACGAGAAATGGAACACTGAAGCTTTCTTT

j_call: TRBJ2-5
d_call: NA
v_call: TRBV6-5
clone_size: NA
cdr3_aa: CASSSRGQSQETQYF
cdr3_nt: TGTGCCAGCAGTTCCCGCGGACAGTCCCAAGAGACCCAGTACTTC

j_call: TRBJ1-5
d_call: NA
v_call: TRBV5-1
clone_size: NA
cdr3_aa: CASSLGGGFNQPQHF
cdr3_nt: TGCGCCAGCAGCTTGGGTGGCGGATTCAATCAGCCCCAGCATTTT

j_call: TRBJ1-1
d_call: TRBD1
v_call: TRBV27
clone_size: NA
cdr3_aa: CASDVLNRGRNTEAFF
cdr3_nt: TGTGCCAGCGACGTCTTAAACAGGGGGAGGAACACTGAAGCTTTCTTT

j_call: TRBJ1-5
d_call: TRBD1
v_call: TRBV19
clone_size: NA
cdr3_aa: CASSTLTGAFNQPQHF
cdr3_nt: TGTGCCAGTAGTACCTTGACAGGGGCCTTCAATCAGCCCCAGCATTTT

j_call: TRBJ2-3
d_call: TRBD2
v_call: TRBV2
clone_size: NA
cdr3_aa: CASSEVAWTSVGTDTQYF
cdr3_nt: TGTGCCAGCAGTGAAGTAGCTTGGACTAGTGTGGGCACAGATACGCAGTATTTT

j_call: TRBJ2-1
d_call: NA
v_call: TRBV3-1/TRBV3-2
clone_size: NA
cdr3_aa: CASSLRGGGGEQFF
cdr3_nt: TGTGCCAGCAGCCTCCGAGGTGGCGGGGGCGAGCAGTTCTTC

j_call: TRBJ2-7
d_call: NA
v_call: TRBV2
clone_size: NA
cdr3_aa: CASRPGTKFLLYEQYF
cdr3_nt: TGTGCCAGCAGACCTGGTACGAAATTCCTACTCTACGAGCAGTACTTC

j_call: TRBJ2-7
d_call: NA
v_call: TRBV4-1
clone_size: NA
cdr3_aa: CASSQEGSVAGTYEQYF
cdr3_nt: TGCGCCAGCAGCCAGGAGGGCTCAGTTGCGGGAACCTACGAGCAGTACTTC

j_call: TRBJ1-5
d_call: NA
v_call: TRBV6-2/TRBV6-3
clone_size: NA
cdr3_aa: CASSRRAADGQPQHF
cdr3_nt: TGTGCCAGCAGTCGCAGAGCCGCGGATGGTCAGCCCCAGCATTTT

j_call: TRBJ2-2
d_call: NA
v_call: TRBV28
clone_size: NA
cdr3_aa: CASSFIANTGELFF
cdr3_nt: TGTGCCAGCAGTTTTATAGCGAACACCGGGGAGCTGTTTTTT